Listed below are T cell receptor beta chains from one sample, sequenced in a study of cytomegalovirus exposure and HLA in healthy donors. Clones were sequenced by immunoSEQ multiplex PCR, and TCRdb holds only the in-frame ones, with some missing. The sample has under 200,000 clones, roughly 85% seen once. Sequencing was done on a sample of PBMCs. The receptors were sampled from a woman in her 40s in good health and CMV-seronegative. Each CDR3 is given with its conserved first and last residue. Expanded clones get a size class; other rows say once, few or many, or leave the size out.

>TRBV30|TRBJ2-5|NA
CAWSPLAGGSQETQYF
>TRBV7-9|TRBJ2-1|few
CASSLAVEAPPNVF
>TRBV27|TRBJ2-7|NA
CASSFQGAGEQYF
>TRBV9|TRBJ2-7|NA
CASSSGTRRYEQYF
>TRBV30|TRBJ1-5|few
CAWSFQGGQPQHF
>TRBV27|TRBJ2-1|NA
CASSFDGVGNEQFF
>TRBV5-1|TRBJ2-7|NA
CASSIGQGVTYEQYF
>TRBV9|TRBJ1-5|NA
CASSVATDQPQHF
>TRBV19|TRBJ1-5|NA
CAGGTVHNQPQHF
>TRBV4-2|TRBJ2-7|NA
CASSQASGGSLTYEQYF
>TRBV25-1|TRBJ1-5|NA
CASSDPGHPGGNQPQHF
>TRBV5-6|TRBJ1-6|NA
CASSLAGQVNPPLHF
>TRBV5-1|TRBJ2-3|NA
CASSWDFATSTDTQYF
>TRBV18|TRBJ1-5|NA
CASSPGTDSNQPQHF
>TRBV5-6|TRBJ1-1|few
CASSLVSRDEAFF
>TRBV28|TRBJ2-5|NA
CASSPNRGRLETQYF
>TRBV2|TRBJ2-7|NA
CASIAGKYEQYF
>TRBV28|TRBJ2-7|NA
CASRRTSGRYEQYF
>TRBV14|TRBJ2-5|NA
CASSGLAGGPSGETQYF
>TRBV28|TRBJ1-5|NA
CASSLSGNHQPQHF
>TRBV27|TRBJ1-2|NA
CASSLSTEGYGYTF
>TRBV19|TRBJ2-7|NA
CASSIRGGTYEQYF
>TRBV19|TRBJ2-7|NA
CASSIVPGESYEQYF
>TRBV5-4|TRBJ2-3|NA
CASSLDAGLGGDTQYF
>TRBV6-1|TRBJ1-1|NA
CASGERQCEAFF
>TRBV6-5|TRBJ2-7|NA
CASSYGGAVATYEQYF
>TRBV5-1|TRBJ2-2|NA
CASSPSGRAPGELFF
>TRBV6-5|TRBJ2-2|NA
CASTQGSYTGELFF
>TRBV5-4|TRBJ1-2|NA
CAVRGTATNYGYTF
>TRBV4-1|TRBJ2-1|once
CASRLDRGSYNEQFF
>TRBV10-1|TRBJ2-4|NA
CASSATGTENIQYF
>TRBV30|TRBJ1-5|NA
CAWSDRARNQPQHF
>TRBV7-6|TRBJ2-7|NA
CASSLSVGNYEQYF
>TRBV6-5|TRBJ1-2|few
CAALGGNYGYTF
>TRBV30|TRBJ1-6|NA
CAWSVRPGGRNSPLHF
>TRBV11-2|TRBJ2-1|NA
CASSLVGTSGYEQFF
>TRBV7-9|TRBJ1-4|NA
CASSLGVAGQTNEKLFF